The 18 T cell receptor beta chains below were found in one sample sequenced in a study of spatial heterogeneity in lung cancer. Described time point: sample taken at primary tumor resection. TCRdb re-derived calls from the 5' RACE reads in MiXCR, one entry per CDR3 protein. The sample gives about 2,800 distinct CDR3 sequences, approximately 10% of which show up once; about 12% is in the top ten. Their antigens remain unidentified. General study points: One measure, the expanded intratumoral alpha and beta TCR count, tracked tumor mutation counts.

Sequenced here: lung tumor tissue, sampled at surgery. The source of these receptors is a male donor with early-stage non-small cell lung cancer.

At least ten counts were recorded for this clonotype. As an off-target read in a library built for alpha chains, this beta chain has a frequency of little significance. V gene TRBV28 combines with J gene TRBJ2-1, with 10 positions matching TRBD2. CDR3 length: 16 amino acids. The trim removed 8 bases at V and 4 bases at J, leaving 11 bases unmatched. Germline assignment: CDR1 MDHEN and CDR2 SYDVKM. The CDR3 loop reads CASERIAGGSYNEQFF. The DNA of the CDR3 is TGTGCCAGCGAACGGATAGCGGGAGGATCTTACAATGAGCAGTTCTTC. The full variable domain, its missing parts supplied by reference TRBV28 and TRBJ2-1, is DVKVTQSSRYLVKRTGEKVFLECVQDMDHENMFWYRQDPGLGLRLIYFSYDVKMKEKGDIPEGYSVSREKKERFSLILESASTNQTSMYLCASERIAGGSYNEQFFGPGTRLTVL.

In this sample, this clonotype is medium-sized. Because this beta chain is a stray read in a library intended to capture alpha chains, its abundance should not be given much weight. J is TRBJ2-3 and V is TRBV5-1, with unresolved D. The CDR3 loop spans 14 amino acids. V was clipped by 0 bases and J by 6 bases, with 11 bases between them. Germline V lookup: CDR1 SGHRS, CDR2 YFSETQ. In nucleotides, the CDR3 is TGCGCCAGCAGCTTGGGGCAGGAGAGGGATACGCAGTATTTT. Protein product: CASSLGQERDTQYF.

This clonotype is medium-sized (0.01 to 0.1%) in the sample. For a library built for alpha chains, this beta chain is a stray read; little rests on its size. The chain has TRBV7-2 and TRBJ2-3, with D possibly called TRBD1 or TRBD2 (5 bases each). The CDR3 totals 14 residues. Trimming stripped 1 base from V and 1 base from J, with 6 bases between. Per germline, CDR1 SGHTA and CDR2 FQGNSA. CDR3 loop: CASSLVGGTDTQYF. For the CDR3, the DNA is TGTGCCAGCAGCTTAGTGGGGGGCACAGATACGCAGTATTTT.

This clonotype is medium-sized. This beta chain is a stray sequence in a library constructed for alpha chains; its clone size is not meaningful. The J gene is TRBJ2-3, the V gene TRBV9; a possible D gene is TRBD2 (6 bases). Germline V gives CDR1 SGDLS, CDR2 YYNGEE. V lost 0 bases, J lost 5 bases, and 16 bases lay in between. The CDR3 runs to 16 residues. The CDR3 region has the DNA TGTGCCAGCAGCGTAGTTCCCCGACTAGGAGGAGATACGCAGTATTTT. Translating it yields CASSVVPRLGGDTQYF.

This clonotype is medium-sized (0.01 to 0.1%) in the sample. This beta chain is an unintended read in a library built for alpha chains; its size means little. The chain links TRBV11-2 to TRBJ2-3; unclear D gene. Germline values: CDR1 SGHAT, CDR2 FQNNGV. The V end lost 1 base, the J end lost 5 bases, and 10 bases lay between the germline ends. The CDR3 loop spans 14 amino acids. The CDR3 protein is CASSLVVSGDTQYF. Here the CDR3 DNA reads TGTGCCAGCAGCTTAGTGGTTTCGGGAGATACGCAGTATTTT.

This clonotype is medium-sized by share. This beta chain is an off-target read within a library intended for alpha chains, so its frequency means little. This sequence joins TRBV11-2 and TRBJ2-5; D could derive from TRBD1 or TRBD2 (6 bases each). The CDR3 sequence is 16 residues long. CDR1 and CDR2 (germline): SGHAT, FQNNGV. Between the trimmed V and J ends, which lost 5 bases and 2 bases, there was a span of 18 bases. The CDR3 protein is CASSPGARGAQETQYF. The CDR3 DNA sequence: TGTGCCAGCAGCCCAGGCGCGAGGGGGGCTCAAGAGACCCAGTACTTC.

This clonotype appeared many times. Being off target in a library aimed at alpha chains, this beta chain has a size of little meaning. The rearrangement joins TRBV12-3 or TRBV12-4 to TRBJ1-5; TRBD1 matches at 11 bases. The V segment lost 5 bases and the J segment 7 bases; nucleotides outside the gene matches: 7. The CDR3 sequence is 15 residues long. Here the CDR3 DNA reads TGTGCCAGCAGTACCGGAGGGACAGGGGGACAGCCCCAGCATTTT. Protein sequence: CASSTGGTGGQPQHF.

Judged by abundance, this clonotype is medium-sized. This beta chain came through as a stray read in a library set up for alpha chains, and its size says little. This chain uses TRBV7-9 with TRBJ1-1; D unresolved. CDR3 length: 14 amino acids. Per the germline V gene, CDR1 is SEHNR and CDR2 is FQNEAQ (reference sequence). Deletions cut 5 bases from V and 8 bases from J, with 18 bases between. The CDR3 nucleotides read TGTGCCAGCAGCGGAGAGTCTCCGGGAGGAGAAGCTTTCTTT. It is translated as CASSGESPGGEAFF.

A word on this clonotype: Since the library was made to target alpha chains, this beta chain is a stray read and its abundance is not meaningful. CDR3 protein: CSVGQEGTEAFF. Here the CDR3 DNA reads TGCAGCGTTGGACAGGAGGGCACTGAAGCTTTCTTT. The chain uses TRBV29-1 and TRBJ1-1, with a possible D match to TRBD1 (6 bases). The V and J ends lost 4 bases and 4 bases respectively, with 10 bases between them. Germline assignment: CDR1 SQVTM and CDR2 ANQGSEA. The CDR3 has 12 amino acids.

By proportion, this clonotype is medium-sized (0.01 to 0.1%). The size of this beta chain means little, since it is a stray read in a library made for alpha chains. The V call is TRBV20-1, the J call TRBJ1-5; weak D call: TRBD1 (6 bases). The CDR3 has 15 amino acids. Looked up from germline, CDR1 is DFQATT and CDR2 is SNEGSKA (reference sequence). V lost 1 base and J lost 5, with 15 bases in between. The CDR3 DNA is TGCAGTGCTAGAGCGGTCGGGGGCGCGGATCAGCCCCAGCATTTT. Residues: CSARAVGGADQPQHF.

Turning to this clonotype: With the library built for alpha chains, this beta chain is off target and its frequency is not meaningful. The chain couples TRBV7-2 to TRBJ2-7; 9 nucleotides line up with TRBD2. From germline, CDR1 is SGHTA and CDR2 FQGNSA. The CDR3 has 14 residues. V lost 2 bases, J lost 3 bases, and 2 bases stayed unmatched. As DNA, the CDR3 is TGTGCCAGCAGCTTACTAGCGGGGAGCTACGAGCAGTACTTC. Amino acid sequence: CASSLLAGSYEQYF.

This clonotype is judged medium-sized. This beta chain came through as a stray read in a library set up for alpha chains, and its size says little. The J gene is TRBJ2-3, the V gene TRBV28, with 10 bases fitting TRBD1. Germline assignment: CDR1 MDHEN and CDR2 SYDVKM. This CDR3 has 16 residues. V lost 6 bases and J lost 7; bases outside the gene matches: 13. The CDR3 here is CASSYSGTGVINTQYF. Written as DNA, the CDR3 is TGTGCCAGCAGCTACTCCGGGACAGGGGTGATAAATACGCAGTATTTT.

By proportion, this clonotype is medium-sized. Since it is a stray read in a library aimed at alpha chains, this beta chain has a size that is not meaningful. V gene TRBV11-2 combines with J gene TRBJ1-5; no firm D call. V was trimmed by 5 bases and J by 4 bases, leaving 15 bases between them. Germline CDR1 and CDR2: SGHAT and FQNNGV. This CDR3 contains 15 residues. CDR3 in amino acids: CASSPGWGGNQPQHF. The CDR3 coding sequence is TGTGCCAGCAGCCCCGGATGGGGTGGGAATCAGCCCCAGCATTTT.

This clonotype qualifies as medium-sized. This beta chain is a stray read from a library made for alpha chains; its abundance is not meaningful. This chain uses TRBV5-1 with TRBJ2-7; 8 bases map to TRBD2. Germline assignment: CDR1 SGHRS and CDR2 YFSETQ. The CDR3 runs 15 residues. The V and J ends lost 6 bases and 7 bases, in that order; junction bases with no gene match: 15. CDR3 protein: CASTPSGGKKREQYF. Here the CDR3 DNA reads TGCGCCAGCACCCCATCGGGGGGGAAGAAAAGAGAGCAGTACTTC.

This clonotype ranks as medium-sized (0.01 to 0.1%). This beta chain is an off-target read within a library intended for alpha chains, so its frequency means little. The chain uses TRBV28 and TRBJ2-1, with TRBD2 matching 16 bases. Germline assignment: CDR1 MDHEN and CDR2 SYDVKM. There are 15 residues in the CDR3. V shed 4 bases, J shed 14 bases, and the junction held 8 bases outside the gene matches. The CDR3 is CASSSGTSGRASKFF. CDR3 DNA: TGTGCCAGCAGTTCCGGGACTAGCGGGAGGGCCTCGAAGTTCTTC. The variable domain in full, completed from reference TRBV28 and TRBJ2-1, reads DVKVTQSSRYLVKRTGEKVFLECVQDMDHENMFWYRQDPGLGLRLIYFSYDVKMKEKGDIPEGYSVSREKKERFSLILESASTNQTSMYLCASSSGTSGRASKFFGPGTRLTVL.

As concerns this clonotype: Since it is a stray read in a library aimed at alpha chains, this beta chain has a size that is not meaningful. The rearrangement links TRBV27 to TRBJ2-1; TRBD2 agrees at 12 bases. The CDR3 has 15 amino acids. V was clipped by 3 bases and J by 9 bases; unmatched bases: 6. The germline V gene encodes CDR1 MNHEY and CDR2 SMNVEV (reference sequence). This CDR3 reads CASSFSSGRASEQFF. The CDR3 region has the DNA TGTGCCAGCAGTTTCTCTAGCGGGAGGGCCAGTGAGCAGTTCTTC.

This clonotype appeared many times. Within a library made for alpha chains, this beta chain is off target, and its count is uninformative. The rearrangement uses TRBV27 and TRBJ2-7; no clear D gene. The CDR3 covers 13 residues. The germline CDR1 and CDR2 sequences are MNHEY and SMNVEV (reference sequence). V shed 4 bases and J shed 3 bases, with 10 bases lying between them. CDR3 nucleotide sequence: TGTGCCAGCAGTTCAATTGGGTTCTACGAGCAGTACTTC. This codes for CASSSIGFYEQYF.

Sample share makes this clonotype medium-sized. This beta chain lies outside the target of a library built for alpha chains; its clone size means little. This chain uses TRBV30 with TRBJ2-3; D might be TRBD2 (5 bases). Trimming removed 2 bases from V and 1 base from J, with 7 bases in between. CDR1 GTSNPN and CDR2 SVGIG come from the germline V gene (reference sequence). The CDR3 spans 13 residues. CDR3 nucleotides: TGTGCCTGGAGTTTGGGAGGCACAGATACGCAGTATTTT. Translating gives CAWSLGGTDTQYF.